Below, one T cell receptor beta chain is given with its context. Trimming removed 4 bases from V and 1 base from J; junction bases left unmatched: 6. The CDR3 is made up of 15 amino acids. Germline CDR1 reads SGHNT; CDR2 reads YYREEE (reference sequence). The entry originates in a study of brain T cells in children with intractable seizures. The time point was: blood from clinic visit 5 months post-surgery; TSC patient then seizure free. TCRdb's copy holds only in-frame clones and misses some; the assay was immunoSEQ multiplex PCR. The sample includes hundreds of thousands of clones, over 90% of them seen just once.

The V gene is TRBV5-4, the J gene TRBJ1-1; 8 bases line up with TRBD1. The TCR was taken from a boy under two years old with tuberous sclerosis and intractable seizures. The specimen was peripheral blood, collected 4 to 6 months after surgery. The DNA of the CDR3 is TGTGCCAGCAGCCGAGGACAGGGCCCGAACACTGAAGCTTTCTTT. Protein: CASSRGQGPNTEAFF.